What follows are 24 T cell receptor beta chains derived from one specimen sequenced in a study of blood T cells in healthy people across ages (dated by TCRdb to between 2015 and 2016). The library relied on 5' RACE. The instrument given in TCRdb is Illumina HiSeq 2500. A second PCR of about 6 to 12 cycles was run with a J-beta primer mix and a sample-barcoded 5' primer. The raw public reads went through TCRdb reprocessing: fastp at Q25, MiXCR clone calling, in-frame beta chains kept. Each entry merges the rows of one CDR3 protein and shows their most common DNA and genes. This sample comprises 700,000 to 900,000 distinct CDR3 sequences, roughly 53% of them detected only once. 40% to 50% of the sample rests with the top ten. The sample consisted of blood. The receptors derive from a man older than 75 in good health.

The rearrangement links TRBV20-1 to TRBJ2-7; TRBD2 matches 11 bases. With 2 bases clipped from V and 0 bases from J, the junction kept 3 bases outside the gene matches. From germline, CDR1 is DFQATT and CDR2 SNEGSKA (reference sequence). The length of the CDR3 is 15 residues. The CDR3 here is CSARLAGGLSYEQYF. CDR3 DNA sequence: TGCAGTGCTAGACTAGCGGGAGGCCTCTCCTACGAGCAGTACTTC.

This clonotype was seen only a few times. The chain carries TRBV5-1 and TRBJ2-5; 8 bases align to TRBD1. The CDR3 totals 16 residues. Losses at the gene ends were 5 bases for V and 2 bases for J; bases not matched to a gene: 11. CDR1 and CDR2 from the germline V gene are SGHRS and YFSETQ. CDR3 DNA: TGCGCCAGCAGATACGGATACAGGGGGAATCAAGAGACCCAGTACTTC. It is translated as CASRYGYRGNQETQYF.

As concerns this clonotype: An end of the junction does not agree with germline; a read error may underlie this. For the CDR3, the DNA is TGTGCCGGCAGCACTGATAGGACTGTCAATGAGCAGTTCTTC. Protein sequence: CAGSTDRTVNEQFF. The rearrangement joins TRBV7-9 to TRBJ2-1; D might be TRBD2 (5 bases). The CDR3 runs 14 residues. Germline V CDR1 and CDR2: SEHNR, FQNEAQ (reference sequence).

This sequence joins TRBV20-1 and TRBJ2-3; no reliable D call. CDR1 is DFQATT, CDR2 SNEGSKA, per germline (reference sequence). Trimming took off 2 bases at V and 0 bases at J, with 6 bases between the two ends. The CDR3 contains 13 residues. The CDR3 sequence: CSARLGSTDTQYF. In DNA form, the CDR3 reads TGCAGTGCTAGACTAGGGAGCACAGATACGCAGTATTTT.

As for this clonotype: A junction boundary mismatches the germline segment, possibly from a read error. V and J are TRBV7-2 and TRBJ1-6, with D perhaps matching TRBD1 (5 bases). The germline V gene has CDR1 SGHTA and CDR2 FQGNSA. This CDR3 contains 15 residues. As DNA, the CDR3 is TGTGCCAGCAGCCAACAGGCCTTATATAATTCACCCCCCCACTTT. Amino acid sequence: CASSQQALYNSPPHF.

This clonotype was observed a few times. V gene TRBV12-3 or TRBV12-4 combines with J gene TRBJ2-1, with 12 positions matching TRBD2. The trim removed 3 bases at V and 8 bases at J, leaving 8 bases unmatched. The CDR3 runs 16 residues. The CDR3, as DNA: TGTGCCAGCAGTTTGCTAGCGGGAGGGGGGTTTCATGAGCAGTTCTTC. Protein product: CASSLLAGGGFHEQFF.

The table lists this clonotype with a few counts. The gene calls are TRBV20-1 and TRBJ2-7; TRBD1 is a possible D gene (5 bases). The CDR3 is 13 residues long. From germline, CDR1 is DFQATT and CDR2 SNEGSKA (reference sequence). V was shortened by 3 bases and J by 0 bases, with 9 bases between the two germline ends. CDR3 sequence reads: CSARDTHSYEQYF. The DNA of the CDR3 is TGCAGTGCTAGGGACACCCACTCCTACGAGCAGTACTTC.

The chain recombines TRBV12-3 or TRBV12-4 with TRBJ2-4; a weak D match, TRBD1 (6 bases). This CDR3 has 14 residues. The V end was cut by 4 bases, the J end by 8 bases, with 15 bases between. This CDR3 reads CASSSYRVGDIQYF. DNA for the CDR3: TGTGCCAGCAGTTCCTACAGGGTTGGGGACATTCAGTACTTC.

This rearrangement joins TRBV7-9 to TRBJ2-5, with D possibly being TRBD2 (5 bases). Germline CDR1 and CDR2: SEHNR and FQNEAQ (reference sequence). This CDR3 is 14 amino acids long. V lost 5 bases, J lost 4 bases, and 14 bases lay in between. CDR3 loop: CASSLRGGTETQYF. In nucleotides, the CDR3 is TGTGCCAGCAGCCTCCGGGGTGGCACAGAGACCCAGTACTTC.

The chain recombines TRBV2 with TRBJ2-5, with 7 bases lining up with TRBD1. There are 17 residues in the CDR3. After removal of 6 bases from V and 0 bases from J, the junction contained 13 bases not matched to a gene. Germline CDR1 is SNHLY and CDR2 is FYNNEI. The DNA of the CDR3 is TGTGCCAGCAGCCTAGCCGAGGGGGCCTTGGACCAAGAGACCCAGTACTTC. Residues: CASSLAEGALDQETQYF.

This clonotype was detected a few times. This chain uses TRBV24-1 with TRBJ2-5; 7 bases agree with TRBD2. The V segment lost 3 bases and the J segment 1 base; nucleotides outside the gene matches: 10. From germline, CDR1 is KGHDR and CDR2 SFDVKD. The CDR3 has 17 amino acids. CDR3 nucleotides: TGTGCCACCAGTGATCCGGGAGGCAGGAGCTTCCAAGAGACCCAGTACTTC. Protein sequence: CATSDPGGRSFQETQYF.

This chain links TRBV21-1 with TRBJ1-2. TRBV21-1 is a known pseudogene. The CDR3 is 11 residues long. The CDR3 spells CAQGPCCGYTF. In DNA form, the CDR3 reads TGTGCCCAGGGCCCTTGCTGCGGCTACACCTTC.

The gene calls are TRBV21-1 and TRBJ1-2; TRBD1, the table's D call, lacks a check against the DNA. TRBV21-1 represents a pseudogene. The CDR3 runs to 11 residues. CDR3 nucleotide sequence: TGTGCCAGAAGGACAGTCTATGGCTACACCTTC. Encoded protein: CARRTVYGYTF.

This clonotype was seen only a few times. The genes are TRBV7-9 and TRBJ2-7; D unresolved. V was clipped by 10 bases and J by 4 bases, with 17 bases between them. The CDR3 extends over 13 amino acids. Germline assignment: CDR1 SEHNR and CDR2 FQNEAQ (reference sequence). CDR3 DNA: TGTGCCATCCTCCTAGGGTCCGGTTACGAGCAGTACTTC. Its protein product is CAILLGSGYEQYF.

The DNA of the CDR3 is TGCAGCGTTGAGACAGGCTCTGGAAACACCATATATTTT. Translating it yields CSVETGSGNTIYF. The chain is built from TRBV29-1 and TRBJ1-3; D is possibly TRBD1 (6 bases). The V and J ends lost 3 bases and 0 bases respectively, with 6 bases between them. The CDR3 consists of 13 residues. CDR1 is SQVTM, CDR2 ANQGSEA, per germline.

The table lists this clonotype with a few counts. This chain uses TRBV20-1 with TRBJ2-7; D unclear. CDR3 size: 14 residues. Germline-derived CDR1 and CDR2 are DFQATT and SNEGSKA (reference sequence). V was trimmed by 4 bases and J by 2 bases, leaving 15 bases between them. CDR3 protein: CSATTLDPTYEQYF. The DNA for the CDR3 is TGCAGTGCTACCACACTTGACCCTACCTACGAGCAGTACTTC.

The chain recombines TRBV7-8 with TRBJ2-6; D unresolved. The CDR3 is made up of 14 amino acids. V was pared by 11 bases and J by 1 base, with 12 bases between. Germline V gene data show CDR1 as SGHVS and CDR2 as FQNEAQ. CDR3 in DNA: TGTGCCGCCCGCGGAGCGTCTGGGGCCAACGTCCTGACTTTC. Amino acid sequence: CAARGASGANVLTF. The full variable domain, completed using reference TRBV7-8 and TRBJ2-6, is GAGVSQSPRYKVAKRGQDVALRCDPISGHVSLFWYQQALGQGPEFLTYFQNEAQLDKSGLPSDRFFAERPEGSVSTLKIQRTQQEDSAVYLCAARGASGANVLTFGAGSRLTVL.

The CDR3 DNA follows: TGTGCCAGCACCAGGGGTGGGGCTCAGGGCTACGAGCAGTACTTC. It encodes CASTRGGAQGYEQYF. The V gene is TRBV7-2, the J gene TRBJ2-7; maybe TRBD1 (6 bases). This CDR3 has 15 residues. V lost 7 bases and J lost 3, with 19 bases in between. The germline CDR1 and CDR2 sequences are SGHTA and FQGNSA.

Comment on this clonotype: A read error may account for a junction end that differs from germline. The J gene is TRBJ2-5, the V gene TRBV7-7; a weak D match, TRBD1 (6 bases). The DNA end favors TRBJ2-7, so the J call may be wrong. The CDR3 is 13 amino acids. Germline V CDR1 and CDR2: SSHAT, FNYEAQ (reference sequence). The CDR3 DNA reads TGTGCTAGCAGCTACAGGGATAATTACGAGCAGTACTTC. The encoded protein is CASSYRDNYEQYF.

This chain links TRBV12-3 or TRBV12-4 with TRBJ2-1; 10 nucleotides align to TRBD1. With V trimmed by 5 bases and J by 8 bases, 6 bases remained unmatched. CDR3 size: 14 residues. CDR3 DNA sequence: TGTGCCAGCAGTGGGCGAGGACAGGGGGATGAGCAGTTCTTC. Translated, it gives CASSGRGQGDEQFF.

The chain uses TRBV7-2 and TRBJ2-1; D is perhaps TRBD2 (7 bases). This CDR3 has 16 residues. Trimming took off 1 base at V and 4 bases at J, with 14 bases between the two ends. Germline V gene sequence: CDR1 SGHTA, CDR2 FQGNSA. The CDR3 DNA reads as TGTGCCAGCAGCTTAGACAGGGCTAGCGGATACAATGAGCAGTTCTTC. This sequence encodes CASSLDRASGYNEQFF. Full variable domain (rest looked up from reference TRBV7-2 and TRBJ2-1): GAGVSQSPSNKVTEKGKDVELRCDPISGHTALYWYRQSLGQGLEFLIYFQGNSAPDKSGLPSDRFSAERTGGSVSTLTIQRTQQEDSAVYLCASSLDRASGYNEQFFGPGTRLTVL.

The chain carries TRBV12-3 or TRBV12-4 and TRBJ2-1, with 11 nucleotides matching TRBD1. The CDR3 is made up of 15 amino acids. Trimming cost V 6 bases and J 8 bases; bases outside gene matches: 9. CDR3 residues: CASSLGQGDFDEQFF. In DNA form, the CDR3 reads TGTGCCAGCAGCCTGGGACAGGGGGATTTCGATGAGCAGTTCTTC.

This chain connects TRBV20-1 to TRBJ2-5; D possibly corresponds to TRBD1 (5 bases). CDR3 length equals 18 residues. V was trimmed by 0 bases and J by 11 bases, leaving 31 bases between them. From germline, CDR1 is DFQATT and CDR2 SNEGSKA (reference sequence). CDR3: CSARDSFQRQTLGNEQYF. CDR3 nucleotides: TGCAGTGCTAGAGATAGTTTCCAGCGACAGACCCTTGGCAATGAGCAGTACTTC.

The chain is built from TRBV5-1 and TRBJ2-7; 12 bases are a match to TRBD2. V shed 0 bases and J 7 bases; nucleotides not matched to a gene: 5. The germline gives CDR1 SGHRS, CDR2 YFSETQ. The CDR3 has 15 residues. The CDR3 here is CASSLVGLAGTEQYF. The DNA for the CDR3 is TGCGCCAGCAGCTTGGTGGGACTAGCGGGTACGGAGCAGTACTTC.